Shown below are 27 T cell receptor beta chains from a single sample sequenced in a study of cytomegalovirus exposure and HLA in healthy donors. Vbeta (60) and Jbeta (13) primers were used in the PCR. The assay was immunoSEQ multiplex PCR, and TCRdb's table has in-frame clones only and misses some. The data show fewer than 150,000 clones, roughly 70% seen once. Sequencing used PBMCs. These receptors all stem from a woman between 40 and 50 years old in good health and CMV-seropositive.

The chain links TRBV20-1 to TRBJ2-5; D remains unclear. Germline CDR1 and CDR2: DFQATT and SNEGSKA (reference sequence). V lost 4 bases, J lost 5 bases, and 8 bases lay in between. The CDR3 is made up of 11 amino acids. CDR3 loop: CSATGRETQYF. CDR3 bases: TGCAGTGCTACAGGCCGGGAGACCCAGTACTTC.

The chain recombines TRBV5-1 with TRBJ1-1, with D maybe TRBD1 (6 bases). This CDR3 spans 16 amino acids. CDR1 is SGHRS, CDR2 YFSETQ, per germline. V lost 3 bases, J lost 0 bases, and 15 bases lay in between. As DNA, the CDR3 is TGCGCCAGCAGCTCCGGGGCGACAGGACTGAACACTGAAGCTTTCTTT. It translates to CASSSGATGLNTEAFF.

This sequence joins TRBV7-6 and TRBJ2-6; 7 bases are shared with TRBD2. The germline V gene encodes CDR1 SGHVS and CDR2 FNYEAQ. The CDR3 has 17 residues. With V trimmed by 1 base and J by 2 bases, 5 bases remained unmatched. The CDR3 region is CASSLVGGDAGANVLTF. Here the CDR3 DNA reads TGTGCCAGCAGCTTAGTGGGGGGGGACGCTGGGGCCAACGTCCTGACTTTC.

The V and J genes are TRBV4-3 and TRBJ2-2, with D unresolved. Germline V gene sequence: CDR1 LGHNA, CDR2 YSLEER. The CDR3 contains 16 residues. V was shortened by 6 bases and J by 4 bases, with 18 bases between the two germline ends. The CDR3: CASSLTTLYGTGELFF. The CDR3 bases are TGCGCCAGCAGTCTCACGACTCTTTACGGCACCGGGGAGCTGTTTTTT.

The V and J genes are TRBV6-1 and TRBJ1-1; a weak D match, TRBD1 (6 bases). The length of the CDR3 is 15 residues. Trimming shortened V by 6 bases and J by 3 bases, and 17 bases separated the two germline ends. Germline V CDR1 and CDR2: MNHNS, SASEGT. The CDR3 bases are TGTGCCAGCAGAAAGGGGGATTCTTCCTACACTGAAGCTTTCTTT. This gives the protein CASRKGDSSYTEAFF.

The rearrangement links TRBV5-4 to TRBJ2-2, with a tentative D call TRBD1 (5 bases). The CDR3 runs 15 residues. Germline V lookup: CDR1 SGHNT, CDR2 YYREEE (reference sequence). Trimming removed 4 bases from V and 3 bases from J, with 13 bases in between. The CDR3 sequence is CASSARQGYTGELFF. The CDR3 DNA sequence: TGTGCCAGCAGCGCCCGCCAGGGCTACACCGGGGAGCTGTTTTTT.

The chain combines TRBV7-8 with TRBJ1-2, with TRBD1 as a possible D gene (6 bases). The CDR3 extends over 18 amino acids. Trimming took 3 bases from V and 7 from J, leaving 27 bases between them. Germline CDR1 is SGHVS and CDR2 is FQNEAQ. DNA of the CDR3: TGTGCCAGCAGCTTGATGGTCGTAGGAGTAGGGGGTATAAGTGGCTACACCTTC. Translated, it gives CASSLMVVGVGGISGYTF.

The genes are TRBV6-5 and TRBJ1-1; 7 nucleotides match TRBD1. V gave up 2 bases and J gave up 4 bases; unmatched junction bases: 4. CDR3 length: 14 residues. Germline values: CDR1 MNHEY, CDR2 SVGAGI. The CDR3 loop reads CASSYRTGGTEAFF. As DNA, the CDR3 is TGTGCCAGCAGTTACCGGACAGGTGGCACTGAAGCTTTCTTT.

The chain is built from TRBV7-9 and TRBJ1-1; no clear D. V was trimmed by 3 bases and J by 6 bases, leaving 8 bases between them. Germline V CDR1 and CDR2: SEHNR, FQNEAQ (reference sequence). This CDR3 contains 12 residues. The CDR3 is CASSFQGAEAFF. The CDR3 DNA is TGTGCCAGCAGCTTCCAAGGAGCTGAAGCTTTCTTT.

The chain combines TRBV4-1 with TRBJ2-7; 9 bases match TRBD1. Germline CDR1 is MGHRA and CDR2 is YSYEKL. This CDR3 contains 19 residues. Trimming at V came to 1 base and at J to 3 bases, leaving 16 bases not matched to a gene. The CDR3 bases are TGCGCCAGCAGCCAAGTTTCAGGTTCCGGACAGGGGAATTTCTACGAGCAGTACTTC. The encoded protein is CASSQVSGSGQGNFYEQYF.

The chain joins TRBV27 to TRBJ1-6, with a tentative D call TRBD1 (6 bases). V lost 10 bases to trimming and J lost 9 bases, with 22 bases between them. The CDR3 length is 15 residues. Per germline, CDR1 MNHEY and CDR2 SMNVEV (reference sequence). As DNA, the CDR3 is TGTGCCACCCGGAGGAGCAGGGGAGCCGGTTCACCCCTCCACTTT. Its translation: CATRRSRGAGSPLHF.

The chain is built from TRBV30 and TRBJ1-1; D uncertain. This CDR3 is 16 amino acids long. Trimming shortened V by 3 bases and J by 2 bases, and 19 bases separated the two germline ends. CDR1 and CDR2 (germline): GTSNPN, SVGIG (reference sequence). CDR3 sequence: CAWSRLRAYGNTEAFF. The CDR3 bases are TGTGCCTGGAGCCGACTAAGGGCCTATGGAAACACTGAAGCTTTCTTT.

V and J are TRBV27 and TRBJ2-1; 7 nucleotides agree with TRBD2. Germline V gene lookup returns CDR1 MNHEY and CDR2 SMNVEV (reference sequence). Losses at the gene ends were 3 bases for V and 2 bases for J; bases not matched to a gene: 4. This CDR3 is 15 amino acids long. For the CDR3, the DNA is TGTGCCAGCAGTTTGGGGGGGATTGCCTACAATGAGCAGTTCTTC. It specifies CASSLGGIAYNEQFF.

This clone came up a few times. The V and J genes are TRBV7-2 and TRBJ2-2, with 7 bases identical to TRBD1. This CDR3 region has 13 residues. Germline trimming cut 7 bases from V and 2 bases from J; bases unmatched to any gene: 1. CDR1 is SGHTA and CDR2 is FQGNSA in the germline V gene. CDR3 sequence reads: CASKGANTGELFF. For the CDR3, the DNA is TGTGCCAGCAAGGGGGCAAACACCGGGGAGCTGTTTTTT.

This clone was seen only a few times. The chain couples TRBV6-1 to TRBJ1-1, with D unclear. CDR3 length equals 17 residues. V lost 2 bases, J lost 3 bases, and 19 bases lay in between. Germline V gene sequence: CDR1 MNHNS, CDR2 SASEGT. The CDR3 loop reads CASSELLVLGRDTEAFF. In DNA form, the CDR3 reads TGTGCCAGCAGTGAACTCCTCGTTTTGGGGAGGGACACTGAAGCTTTCTTT.

The chain combines TRBV7-9 with TRBJ1-2, with a weak D call TRBD1 (5 bases). The V gene lost 5 bases and the J gene lost 4 bases, with 17 bases spanning the gap. There are 15 residues in the CDR3. Germline values: CDR1 SEHNR, CDR2 FQNEAQ (reference sequence). CDR3 DNA sequence: TGTGCCAGCAGCCACAAATCGACAGACTCCTATGGCTACACCTTC. Its translation: CASSHKSTDSYGYTF.

This chain joins TRBV2 and TRBJ1-2; no reliable D call. The CDR3 has 13 amino acids. V lost 7 bases to trimming and J lost 2 bases, with 11 bases between them. Germline lookup yields CDR1 SNHLY and CDR2 FYNNEI. CDR3 amino acids: CASNPRGNYGYTF. CDR3 DNA sequence: TGTGCCAGCAACCCACGAGGGAACTATGGCTACACCTTC.

The V gene is TRBV27, the J gene TRBJ2-7; 7 bases map to TRBD1. Germline trimming cut 11 bases from V and 0 bases from J; bases unmatched to any gene: 10. CDR1 and CDR2 from the germline V gene are MNHEY and SMNVEV (reference sequence). This CDR3 has 14 amino acids. The CDR3 reads CAAGLGQSSYEQYF. CDR3 bases: TGTGCCGCTGGGTTGGGACAGAGCTCCTACGAGCAGTACTTC.

The chain is built from TRBV14 and TRBJ1-5, with TRBD1 as a possible D gene (6 bases). V lost 10 bases and J lost 2, with 30 bases in between. The CDR3 consists of 19 residues. Germline-derived CDR1 and CDR2 are SGHDN and FVKESK. CDR3 in DNA: TGTGCCACCGATACCAGGGGTACCAAAGGTCCTGAGGGCAATCAGCCCCAGCATTTT. Its translation: CATDTRGTKGPEGNQPQHF.

The V gene is TRBV14, the J gene TRBJ2-5, with TRBD1 as a possible D gene (6 bases). The CDR3 is made up of 15 amino acids. Germline CDR1 is SGHDN and CDR2 is FVKESK. V was clipped by 2 bases and J by 1 base, with 11 bases between them. This chain's CDR3 is CASSQFRGSQETQYF. The CDR3 DNA is TGTGCCAGCAGCCAATTCAGGGGAAGCCAAGAGACCCAGTACTTC.

The rearrangement links TRBV2 to TRBJ2-7; TRBD1 matches 7 bases. V was pared by 8 bases and J by 0 bases, with 7 bases of the junction left unmatched. The CDR3 totals 14 residues. The V gene's germline CDR1 is SNHLY and CDR2 FYNNEI. The CDR3 DNA follows: TGTGCCAGCCGCGCGGACAGGAGCTCCTACGAGCAGTACTTC. Its protein product is CASRADRSSYEQYF.

The V and J genes are TRBV5-4 and TRBJ2-3; tentative D call: TRBD1 (5 bases). Germline values: CDR1 SGHNT, CDR2 YYREEE (reference sequence). Trimming left V 2 bases short and J 3 bases short, with 16 bases between. The length of the CDR3 is 16 residues. CDR3 residues: CASSFPTGGRTDTQYF. The CDR3 nucleotides read TGTGCCAGCAGCTTCCCCACAGGTGGAAGGACAGATACGCAGTATTTT.

The chain combines TRBV30 with TRBJ2-3; 8 bases map to TRBD2. V dropped 2 bases and J dropped 1; count of bases not matched to a gene: 5. CDR1 and CDR2 from the germline V gene are GTSNPN and SVGIG (reference sequence). The CDR3 totals 15 residues. The CDR3 loop reads CAWSKGLGGTDTQYF. The CDR3 DNA reads TGTGCCTGGAGTAAGGGACTAGGGGGCACAGATACGCAGTATTTT. Filled out from reference TRBV30 and TRBJ2-3, the complete variable domain reads SQTIHQWPATLVQPVGSPLSLECTVEGTSNPNLYWYRQAAGRGLQLLFYSVGIGQISSEVPQNLSASRPQDRQFILSSKKLLLSDSGFYLCAWSKGLGGTDTQYFGPGTRLTVL.

The chain links TRBV5-1 to TRBJ1-5; D is uncertain. The CDR3 covers 15 residues. V lost 0 bases and J 4 bases, leaving 11 bases between the germline ends. Germline V gene lookup returns CDR1 SGHRS and CDR2 YFSETQ. CDR3 DNA sequence: TGCGCCAGCAGCTTGGGATCGGGGAGGAATCAGCCCCAGCATTTT. It codes for CASSLGSGRNQPQHF.

This clone was detected once. V and J are TRBV18 and TRBJ1-1; the match to TRBD1 covers 7 bases. This CDR3 spans 16 amino acids. CDR1 is KGHSH and CDR2 is LQKENI in the germline V gene. With V trimmed by 4 bases and J by 0 bases, 8 bases remained unmatched. The CDR3 reads CASSLRGSQMNTEAFF. Here the CDR3 DNA reads TGTGCCAGCTCACTCAGGGGGTCCCAAATGAACACTGAAGCTTTCTTT. Using reference TRBV18 and TRBJ1-1 for the parts outside the CDR3, the full variable domain is NAGVMQNPRHLVRRRGQEARLRCSPMKGHSHVYWYRQLPEEGLKFMVYLQKENIIDESGMPKERFSAEFPKEGPSILRIQQVVRGDSAAYFCASSLRGSQMNTEAFFGQGTRLTVV.

V usage is TRBV7-8 and J usage is TRBJ2-7, with D perhaps TRBD1 (5 bases). Trimming left V 3 bases short and J 13 bases short, with 16 bases between. The CDR3 is 12 residues long. Looked up from germline, CDR1 is SGHVS and CDR2 is FQNEAQ. CDR3 nucleotide sequence: TGTGCCAGCAGCTTGCTTACAGGTATCGTTTACTTC. Translated, it gives CASSLLTGIVYF.

Worth noting for this clone: The junction does not match germline at one end; this may be a read error. DNA of the CDR3: TGTGCCAGCAGTTTATCTAGTATTAGGGGCAACATTGAAGCTTTCTTT. Translating it yields CASSLSSIRGNIEAFF. This chain links TRBV27 with TRBJ1-1; the D gene is possibly TRBD1 (5 bases). The CDR3 spans 16 residues. Per the germline V gene, CDR1 is MNHEY and CDR2 is SMNVEV (reference sequence).